The next 17 T cell receptor beta chains were all read from a single sample in a study of T cell responses to AZD1222 COVID-19 vaccine. Measured with immunoSEQ multiplex PCR; TCRdb has only the in-frame clones, and not every one. The sample includes roughly 150,000 clones, about nine tenths of them seen just once. The sequenced sample was peripheral blood, obtained after recovery from COVID-19. These receptors were collected from an adult who had recovered from COVID-19.

This chain uses TRBV19 with TRBJ2-7; tentative D call: TRBD1 (7 bases). The CDR3 loop spans 15 amino acids. Per germline, CDR1 LNHDA and CDR2 SQIVND (reference sequence). The V gene lost 5 bases and the J gene lost 0 bases, with 14 bases spanning the gap. The chain's CDR3 is CASSGGTAYSYEQYF. CDR3 DNA: TGTGCCAGTAGTGGAGGGACAGCTTACTCCTACGAGCAGTACTTC.

The CDR3 spells CASSRQGWDNEQFF. The CDR3, as DNA: TGTGCCAGCAGCCGACAGGGATGGGACAATGAGCAGTTCTTC. The gene calls are TRBV5-5 and TRBJ2-1; TRBD1 matches 7 bases. Germline V gene sequence: CDR1 SGHKS, CDR2 YYEKEE (reference sequence). J gave up 5 bases and V 4 bases, and 6 bases lay outside the gene matches. The CDR3 consists of 14 residues.

The chain carries TRBV28 and TRBJ2-7; 7 bases agree with TRBD1. Germline CDR1 MDHEN, CDR2 SYDVKM. The CDR3 is 15 amino acids. V was clipped by 3 bases and J by 3 bases; unmatched bases: 8. CDR3 in amino acids: CASSFPDRAVYEQYF. DNA of the CDR3: TGTGCCAGCAGTTTCCCCGACAGGGCCGTCTACGAGCAGTACTTC.

V gene TRBV6-1 combines with J gene TRBJ2-7; D unclear. The V end was cut by 0 bases, the J end by 7 bases, with 10 bases between. The CDR3 runs 13 residues. CDR1 and CDR2 (germline): MNHNS, SASEGT. The CDR3 is CASSEAHAREQYF. The CDR3 coding sequence is TGTGCCAGCAGTGAAGCCCACGCGCGGGAGCAGTACTTC.

V usage is TRBV5-1 and J usage is TRBJ2-7; no reliable D call. Germline CDR1 is SGHRS and CDR2 is YFSETQ. Trimming left V 4 bases short and J 10 bases short, with 21 bases between. CDR3 size: 14 residues. The CDR3, as DNA: TGCGCCAGCAGCCCCCCCGGTACTACCAACAGTCAGTACTTC. Protein: CASSPPGTTNSQYF. The variable domain in full, with the rest retrieved from reference TRBV5-1 and TRBJ2-7, is KAGVTQTPRYLIKTRGQQVTLSCSPISGHRSVSWYQQTPGQGLQFLFEYFSETQRNKGNFPGRFSGRQFSNSRSEMNVSTLELGDSALYLCASSPPGTTNSQYFGPGTRLTVT.

The chain couples TRBV2 to TRBJ2-7; the match to TRBD2 covers 10 bases. The CDR3 loop spans 14 amino acids. The V and J ends lost 8 bases and 2 bases, in that order; junction bases with no gene match: 6. Germline CDR1 reads SNHLY; CDR2 reads FYNNEI. The CDR3 DNA is TGTGCCAGCGCCCTACTAGCGGGGACCTACGAGCAGTACTTC. Its translation: CASALLAGTYEQYF.

CDR3 loop: CASSFLDRGHVSYEQYF. DNA of the CDR3: TGCGCCAGCAGCTTCCTCGACAGGGGGCACGTCTCCTACGAGCAGTACTTC. The chain joins TRBV5-1 to TRBJ2-7; 10 nucleotides line up with TRBD1. CDR3 size: 17 residues. The germline V gene encodes CDR1 SGHRS and CDR2 YFSETQ. V dropped 2 bases and J dropped 0; count of bases not matched to a gene: 8.

Remarks on this clone: The germline gene is not matched at one end of the junction; a read error may be the cause. This chain links TRBV7-7 with TRBJ2-5; 9 nucleotides agree with TRBD2. This CDR3 spans 16 amino acids. Germline V CDR1 and CDR2: SSHAT, FNYEAQ (reference sequence). CDR3 bases: TGTGCTAGCAGCTTAGATGGCGGGAGGGCCCAAGAGACCCAGTACTTC. Amino acid sequence: CASSLDGGRAQETQYF.

The rearrangement uses TRBV21-1 and TRBJ2-1; the table's TRBD1 call for D was not verified on the DNA. TRBV21-1 is an annotated pseudogene. This CDR3 has 16 residues. The CDR3 DNA sequence: TGTGCCAGCAGCAAAGTAGACAGGGCTAGATACAATGAGCAGTTCTTC. It is translated as CASSKVDRARYNEQFF.

CDR3: CASRQGGIPSYEQYF. In DNA, the CDR3 is TGTGCCAGCAGACAAGGCGGGATCCCGTCCTACGAGCAGTACTTC. The gene calls are TRBV7-2 and TRBJ2-7; maybe TRBD2 (6 bases). This CDR3 comprises 15 residues. V shed 6 bases and J shed 1 base, with 16 bases lying between them. Germline V gene data show CDR1 as SGHTA and CDR2 as FQGNSA.

The V gene is TRBV4-1, the J gene TRBJ1-1, with TRBD1 as a possible D gene (6 bases). V was clipped by 0 bases and J by 4 bases, with 12 bases between them. The CDR3 covers 15 residues. Germline lookup yields CDR1 MGHRA and CDR2 YSYEKL. As DNA, the CDR3 is TGCGCCAGCAGCCAAGAGCAGGGGAGGAGCACTGAAGCTTTCTTT. Translated: CASSQEQGRSTEAFF.

This sequence joins TRBV4-1 and TRBJ2-4; maybe TRBD2 (5 bases). Germline CDR1 is MGHRA and CDR2 is YSYEKL. The CDR3 spans 19 residues. Deletions cut 0 bases from V and 5 bases from J, with 23 bases between. The CDR3 region is CASSQDPGALLEVQNIQYF. CDR3 sequence (DNA): TGCGCCAGCAGCCAAGATCCTGGTGCACTCCTGGAGGTCCAAAACATTCAGTACTTC.

V usage is TRBV15 and J usage is TRBJ1-3; the match to TRBD1 covers 7 bases. Germline V gene lookup returns CDR1 LNHNV and CDR2 YYDKDF (reference sequence). The trim removed 1 base at V and 3 bases at J, leaving 6 bases unmatched. The length of the CDR3 is 16 residues. CDR3 nucleotide sequence: TGTGCCACCAGCAGAGGTCAGGGGGTTGATGGAAACACCATATATTTT. Translating it yields CATSRGQGVDGNTIYF.

The V gene is TRBV14, the J gene TRBJ2-4; D is unclear. Trimming pared 1 base from V and 7 bases from J, leaving 5 bases between. From germline, CDR1 is SGHDN and CDR2 FVKESK. This CDR3 is 12 amino acids long. The CDR3 spells CASSQAPNIQYF. Here the CDR3 DNA reads TGTGCCAGCAGCCAAGCCCCTAACATTCAGTACTTC.

The chain employs TRBV9 and TRBJ2-2, with a weak D call TRBD1 (6 bases). V gave up 0 bases and J gave up 5 bases, with 8 bases separating them. Germline-derived CDR1 and CDR2 are SGDLS and YYNGEE. The CDR3 runs 14 residues. The CDR3 loop is CASSVGGGTGELFF. CDR3 nucleotide sequence: TGTGCCAGCAGCGTAGGAGGGGGAACCGGGGAGCTGTTTTTT.

This sequence joins TRBV4-1 and TRBJ2-4; weak D call: TRBD2 (6 bases). Germline V gene lookup returns CDR1 MGHRA and CDR2 YSYEKL. The CDR3 loop spans 16 amino acids. Trimming removed 5 bases at V and 1 base at J, with 15 bases between. This CDR3 reads CASSELGGAAKNIQYF. As DNA, the CDR3 is TGCGCCAGCAGCGAGCTGGGGGGTGCGGCCAAAAACATTCAGTACTTC.

The J gene is TRBJ1-1, the V gene TRBV27, with a weak D call TRBD1 (5 bases). The CDR3 loop spans 14 amino acids. Germline V lookup: CDR1 MNHEY, CDR2 SMNVEV (reference sequence). The V end lost 5 bases, the J end lost 4 bases, and 14 bases lay between the germline ends. The CDR3 sequence: CASSLIGARTEAFF. The CDR3 DNA reads as TGTGCCAGCAGTCTGATTGGGGCTCGCACTGAAGCTTTCTTT.